The 28 T cell receptor beta chains below were found in one sample sequenced in a study of T cells in Graves' hyperthyroidism and ophthalmopathy. RNA transcripts were the template for amplifying TCR beta CDR3 regions. When the TCR CDR3 underwent first-round RT-PCR, the HTBI primer set was used. Using its own MiXCR run on the multiplex PCR reads, TCRdb lists one record per CDR3 protein. The table includes fewer than 350,000 distinct CDR3 sequences, 15% to 20% detected once. Sequencing was carried out using blood. These receptors all come from a middle-aged woman with Graves' ophthalmopathy.

The chain links TRBV11-2 to TRBJ2-4; TRBD2 matches 8 bases. The germline V gene has CDR1 SGHAT and CDR2 FQNNGV. Germline trimming cut 4 bases from V and 7 bases from J; bases unmatched to any gene: 18. The CDR3 is 18 residues long. CDR3 amino acids: CASSSLRSDSGTGNIQYF. The CDR3 DNA sequence: TGTGCCAGCAGCTCCCTCCGGAGTGATAGCGGGACGGGGAACATTCAGTACTTC.

This clonotype was detected many times. V gene TRBV6-4 combines with J gene TRBJ2-2; D may correspond to TRBD1 or TRBD2 (5 bases each). V was pared by 6 bases and J by 2 bases, with 19 bases between. This CDR3 spans 17 amino acids. CDR1 is MRHNA and CDR2 is SNTAGT in the germline V gene. This CDR3 reads CASRPPTGRGNTGELFF. CDR3 in DNA: TGTGCCAGCAGACCACCCACGGGACGGGGCAACACCGGGGAGCTGTTTTTT.

The table lists this clonotype with a few counts. The V gene is TRBV4-3, the J gene TRBJ1-1, with D uncertain. The CDR3 totals 14 residues. CDR1 is LGHNA, CDR2 YSLEER, per germline. Trimming shortened V by 0 bases and J by 1 base, and 6 bases separated the two germline ends. The CDR3 loop reads CASSQEIRNTEAFF. The CDR3 nucleotides read TGCGCCAGCAGCCAAGAGATTAGGAACACTGAAGCTTTCTTT.

The CDR3: CASRRTGDGYEQYF. CDR3 nucleotide sequence: TGTGCCAGCAGGCGAACGGGGGACGGTTACGAGCAGTACTTC. J is TRBJ2-7 and V is TRBV2; D possibly corresponds to TRBD2 (6 bases). Trimming removed 6 bases from V and 4 bases from J, with 16 bases in between. Per germline, CDR1 SNHLY and CDR2 FYNNEI. The CDR3 extends over 14 amino acids.

The sample holds many counts of this clonotype. The chain uses TRBV6-1 and TRBJ2-7; 7 bases align to TRBD1. Losses at the gene ends were 6 bases for V and 2 bases for J; bases not matched to a gene: 7. The germline V gene encodes CDR1 MNHNS and CDR2 SASEGT. The CDR3 loop spans 14 amino acids. CDR3 coding DNA: TGTGCCAGCAGCAGGGGGATTAGAACCTACGAGCAGTACTTC. Translating it yields CASSRGIRTYEQYF.

This clonotype occurred many times. The CDR3 region is CSAADVDGMKETQYF. CDR3 DNA: TGCAGTGCCGCAGATGTAGACGGAATGAAAGAGACCCAGTACTTC. The rearrangement joins TRBV20-1 to TRBJ2-5; the D is unclear. The CDR3 contains 15 residues. Germline CDR1 DFQATT, CDR2 SNEGSKA (reference sequence). Trimming removed 6 bases from V and 3 bases from J, with 20 bases in between.

This clonotype was counted ten times or more. The chain has TRBV6-5 and TRBJ2-5; TRBD1 aligns across 8 bases. This CDR3 has 15 amino acids. Looked up from germline, CDR1 is MNHEY and CDR2 is SVGAGI. V dropped 6 bases and J dropped 0; count of bases not matched to a gene: 6. Here the CDR3 reads CASRSGGNYQETQYF. CDR3 DNA: TGTGCCAGCAGATCAGGGGGCAACTACCAAGAGACCCAGTACTTC.

This clonotype has a count of ten or more. This sequence joins TRBV12-3 or TRBV12-4 and TRBJ1-1, with unresolved D. The CDR3 extends over 12 amino acids. Deletions cut 6 bases from V and 5 bases from J, with 10 bases between. CDR3 region: CASRGSETEAFF. As DNA, the CDR3 is TGTGCCAGCAGGGGATCAGAGACTGAAGCTTTCTTT.

This clonotype was observed at least ten times. V gene TRBV12-3 or TRBV12-4 combines with J gene TRBJ2-7; TRBD2 matches 7 bases. This CDR3 is built from 17 residues. Losses at the gene ends were 0 bases for V and 7 bases for J; bases not matched to a gene: 15. In DNA form, the CDR3 reads TGTGCCAGCAGTTTAGCCTCGCTCGGGCTAGCGGCCCCTGAGCAGTACTTC. Its protein is CASSLASLGLAAPEQYF.

The sample holds a few counts of this clonotype. Relative to the germline gene, one junction end is altered; a read error may explain this. The chain combines TRBV27 with TRBJ2-2; D call uncertain. CDR1 is MNHEY and CDR2 is SMNVEV in the germline V gene (reference sequence). CDR3 length: 13 amino acids. The CDR3 is CAGSPWLPGELFF. As DNA, the CDR3 is TGTGCCGGCAGTCCCTGGCTCCCCGGGGAGCTGTTTTTT.

This chain links TRBV28 with TRBJ2-5; tentatively, D is TRBD1 (7 bases). CDR1 is MDHEN, CDR2 SYDVKM, per germline. V shed 6 bases and J shed 4 bases, with 18 bases lying between them. This CDR3 spans 15 amino acids. The CDR3 bases are TGTGCCAGCAGCCAAGATGCAGGGGGAGGAGAGACCCAGTACTTC. This codes for CASSQDAGGGETQYF.

In its sample, this clonotype was seen many times. A much larger clone lies one base from this, so it may be a read error. This rearrangement joins TRBV6-5 to TRBJ2-7, with D tentatively TRBD1 (6 bases). V lost 4 bases and J 3 bases, leaving 10 bases between the germline ends. The CDR3 runs 13 residues. Germline V gene sequence: CDR1 MNHEY, CDR2 SVGAGI. The DNA for the CDR3 is TGTGCCAGCAGTTGGGGCAGGGGCTACGAGCAGTACTTC. Its protein is CASSWGRGYEQYF.

There are many counts of this clonotype. The V and J genes are TRBV12-3 or TRBV12-4 and TRBJ2-2; D gene uncertain. Deletions cut 6 bases from V and 4 bases from J, with 6 bases between. The CDR3 consists of 12 residues. The DNA for the CDR3 is TGTGCCAGCAGCGCCTCCACCGGGGAGCTGTTTTTT. Protein: CASSASTGELFF.

This clonotype was observed at least ten times. The chain recombines TRBV4-3 with TRBJ2-5; 12 nucleotides match TRBD1. V dropped 1 base and J dropped 5; count of bases not matched to a gene: 5. The CDR3 is made up of 16 amino acids. Germline CDR1 is LGHNA and CDR2 is YSLEER. The CDR3 DNA follows: TGCGCCAGCAGCCAAGGGGGGACAGGGGGCAGGGAGACCCAGTACTTC. Translation: CASSQGGTGGRETQYF.

This clonotype was seen ten or more times. The rearrangement joins TRBV28 to TRBJ2-5; 11 bases match TRBD2. V was pared by 6 bases and J by 4 bases, with 7 bases of the junction left unmatched. The CDR3 contains 15 residues. CDR1 and CDR2 from the germline V gene are MDHEN and SYDVKM. The CDR3 sequence is CASSLSLAGGETQYF. CDR3 DNA: TGTGCCAGCAGCTTGTCGCTAGCGGGAGGAGAGACCCAGTACTTC. Full variable domain (rest looked up from reference TRBV28 and TRBJ2-5): DVKVTQSSRYLVKRTGEKVFLECVQDMDHENMFWYRQDPGLGLRLIYFSYDVKMKEKGDIPEGYSVSREKKERFSLILESASTNQTSMYLCASSLSLAGGETQYFGPGTRLLVL.

V and J are TRBV13 and TRBJ2-5; the D is unclear. The CDR3 extends over 15 amino acids. The germline CDR1 and CDR2 sequences are PRHDT and FYEKMQ (reference sequence). Between the trimmed V and J ends, which lost 2 bases and 3 bases, there was a span of 13 bases. CDR3 coding DNA: TGTGCCAGCAGCTTAAGGCTCGGTGGAGAAGAGACCCAGTACTTC. Its protein is CASSLRLGGEETQYF.

The chain carries TRBV12-3 or TRBV12-4 and TRBJ2-5; D might be TRBD2 (6 bases). There are 15 residues in the CDR3. The V and J ends lost 7 bases and 2 bases respectively, with 17 bases between them. CDR3 sequence: CASNTGGTLQETQYF. CDR3 nucleotide sequence: TGTGCCAGCAACACAGGAGGGACTTTACAAGAGACCCAGTACTTC.

This chain joins TRBV18 and TRBJ2-7, with 9 positions matching TRBD2. Germline CDR1 is KGHSH and CDR2 is LQKENI. V dropped 1 base and J dropped 7; count of bases not matched to a gene: 14. The CDR3 has 17 amino acids. The CDR3: CASSPRLAGLYRGEQYF. In nucleotides, the CDR3 is TGTGCCAGCTCACCACGTCTAGCGGGATTGTATCGAGGAGAGCAGTACTTC.

The genes are TRBV19 and TRBJ1-2, with D hard to call. V lost 1 base, J lost 4 bases, and 7 bases lay in between. Per germline, CDR1 LNHDA and CDR2 SQIVND (reference sequence). CDR3 size: 13 residues. CDR3 in DNA: TGTGCCAGTAGTATAGGAGAGGGCTATGGCTACACCTTC. Its translation is CASSIGEGYGYTF.

In its sample, this clonotype was seen many times. The V gene is TRBV7-8, the J gene TRBJ2-5, with 8 nucleotides matching TRBD1. The trim removed 4 bases at V and 3 bases at J, leaving 1 base unmatched. The CDR3 spans 13 residues. The germline CDR1 and CDR2 sequences are SGHVS and FQNEAQ. Here the CDR3 reads CASSSTGEETQYF. The CDR3 bases are TGTGCCAGCAGCTCGACAGGGGAAGAGACCCAGTACTTC.

This clonotype was seen repeatedly, ten times or more. The genes are TRBV14 and TRBJ2-5; 7 positions match TRBD2. V gave up 0 bases and J gave up 4 bases; unmatched junction bases: 11. Germline CDR1 SGHDN, CDR2 FVKESK. The CDR3 has 17 residues. The CDR3 region has the DNA TGTGCCAGCAGCCAAGAAGGGCTGGGCGGGAGAGGAGAGACCCAGTACTTC. Translated: CASSQEGLGGRGETQYF.

This clonotype was seen more than once but under ten times. The chain is built from TRBV5-1 and TRBJ1-2; D remains ambiguous. Germline V gene sequence: CDR1 SGHRS, CDR2 YFSETQ. This CDR3 region has 16 residues. V was trimmed by 0 bases and J by 0 bases, leaving 12 bases between them. CDR3 bases: TGCGCCAGCAGCTTGGAGGGTCGGTTAGCTAACTATGGCTACACCTTC. Amino acid sequence: CASSLEGRLANYGYTF.

Ten or more counts support this clonotype. The chain is built from TRBV6-2 or TRBV6-3 and TRBJ1-2; 7 bases line up with TRBD1. CDR1 and CDR2 (germline): MNHEY, SVGEGT. The junction had 6 bases not matched to a gene; V was cut back by 6 bases and J by 5 bases. The CDR3 length is 13 residues. The DNA of the CDR3 is TGTGCCAGCAGGACGGGACAGTCATATGGCTACACCTTC. Protein sequence: CASRTGQSYGYTF.

In its sample, this clonotype was seen many times. The CDR3 coding sequence is TGTGCCAGCAGCTTAGGGTCCTGGTTCTCGTCCTACGAGCAGTACTTC. It codes for CASSLGSWFSSYEQYF. The J gene is TRBJ2-7, the V gene TRBV11-2; D is unclear. The V gene's germline CDR1 is SGHAT and CDR2 FQNNGV. The CDR3 consists of 16 residues. Trimming stripped 1 base from V and 1 base from J, with 14 bases between.

The rearrangement joins TRBV4-3 to TRBJ2-5, with D unresolved. The CDR3 has 15 amino acids. The V gene's germline CDR1 is LGHNA and CDR2 YSLEER. V was shortened by 0 bases and J by 5 bases, with 13 bases between the two germline ends. The CDR3 DNA is TGCGCCAGCAGCCAAGATCTCGGCAGGTGGGAGACCCAGTACTTC. Its protein product is CASSQDLGRWETQYF.

This clonotype was detected many times. The gene calls are TRBV4-3 and TRBJ1-5, with a possible D match to TRBD1 (6 bases). Germline CDR1 is LGHNA and CDR2 is YSLEER. The V gene lost 4 bases and the J gene lost 0 bases, with 19 bases spanning the gap. The CDR3 sequence is 18 residues long. DNA of the CDR3: TGCGCCAGCAGCCCAGGCGTGGGGGCGGATAATAGCAATCAGCCCCAGCATTTT. Its translation is CASSPGVGADNSNQPQHF.

This clonotype appeared once. This chain uses TRBV6-2 or TRBV6-3 with TRBJ1-5; D not certain. This CDR3 region has 16 residues. Per the germline V gene, CDR1 is MNHEY and CDR2 is SVGEGT. The ends were cut back, 4 bases at V and 0 bases at J, with 13 bases in the middle. In DNA form, the CDR3 reads TGTGCCAGCAGTTCGGGTTCCGGGAATAGCAATCAGCCCCAGCATTTT. Its translation: CASSSGSGNSNQPQHF.

This clonotype has a count of ten or more. This chain connects TRBV10-2 to TRBJ1-1; 7 nucleotides match TRBD1. The CDR3 is 18 amino acids. Germline CDR1 and CDR2: WSHSY and SAAADI. J lost 6 bases, V lost 4 bases, and 20 bases had no gene match. The CDR3 sequence: CASSGGSPGQLTYPEAFF. Here the CDR3 DNA reads TGCGCCAGCAGTGGAGGCTCTCCGGGACAGCTTACTTACCCTGAAGCTTTCTTT.